The TCR beta chain described here comes from a study of Graves' ophthalmopathy and Graves' hyperthyroidism. RNA transcripts were the template, and TCR beta CDR3 regions were amplified from them. Investigators did first-round RT-PCR with HTBI primers, then second-round multiplex PCR. TCRdb passed the multiplex PCR reads through MiXCR, listing each CDR3 protein once. Of about 15,000 distinct CDR3 sequences in the sample, 46% were seen once. V shed 3 bases, J shed 7 bases, and the junction held 11 bases outside the gene matches. CDR1 and CDR2 (germline): SGDLS, YYNGEE. This CDR3 spans 15 amino acids. The chain couples TRBV9 to TRBJ2-7; 9 bases agree with TRBD2. The source material was peripheral blood. This clonotype was obtained from a woman aged 40 to 50 with stable Graves' hyperthyroidism. The CDR3 region has the DNA TGTGCCAGCAGCGCGCAGGGCGGGGGGGATAGGGAGCAGTACTTC. It translates to CASSAQGGGDREQYF.